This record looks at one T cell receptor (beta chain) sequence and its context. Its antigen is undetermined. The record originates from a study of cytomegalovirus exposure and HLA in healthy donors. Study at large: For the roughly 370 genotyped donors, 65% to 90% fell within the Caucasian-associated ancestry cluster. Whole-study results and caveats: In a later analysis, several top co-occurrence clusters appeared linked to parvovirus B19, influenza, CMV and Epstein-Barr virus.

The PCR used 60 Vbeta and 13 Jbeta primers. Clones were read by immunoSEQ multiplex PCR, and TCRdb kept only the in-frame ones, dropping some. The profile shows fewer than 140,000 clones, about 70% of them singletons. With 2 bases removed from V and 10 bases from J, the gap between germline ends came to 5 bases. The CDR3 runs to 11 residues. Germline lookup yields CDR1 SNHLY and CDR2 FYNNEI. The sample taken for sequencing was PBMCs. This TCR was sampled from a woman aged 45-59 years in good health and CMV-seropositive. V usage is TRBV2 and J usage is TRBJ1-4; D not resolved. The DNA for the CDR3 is TGTGCCAGCAGTGAATTCGGAAAACTGTTTTTT. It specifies CASSEFGKLFF.